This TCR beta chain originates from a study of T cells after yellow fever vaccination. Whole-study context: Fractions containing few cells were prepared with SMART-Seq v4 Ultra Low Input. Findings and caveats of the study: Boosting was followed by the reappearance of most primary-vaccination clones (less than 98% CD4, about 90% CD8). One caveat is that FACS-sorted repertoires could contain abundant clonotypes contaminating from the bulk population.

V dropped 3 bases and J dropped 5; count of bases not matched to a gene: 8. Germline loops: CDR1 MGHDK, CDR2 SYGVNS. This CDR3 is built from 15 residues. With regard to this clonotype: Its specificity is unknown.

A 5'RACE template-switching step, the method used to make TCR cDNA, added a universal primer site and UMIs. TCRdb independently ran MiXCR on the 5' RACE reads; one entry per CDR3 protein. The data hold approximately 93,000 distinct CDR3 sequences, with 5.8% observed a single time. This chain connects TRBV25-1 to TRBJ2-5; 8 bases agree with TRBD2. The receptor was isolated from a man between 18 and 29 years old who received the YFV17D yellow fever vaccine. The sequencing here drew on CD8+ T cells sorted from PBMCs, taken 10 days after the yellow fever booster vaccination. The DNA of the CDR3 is TGTGCCAGCAGTGATTTAGCGGGAAGGGGGGAGACCCAGTACTTC. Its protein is CASSDLAGRGETQYF. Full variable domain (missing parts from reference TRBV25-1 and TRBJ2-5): EADIYQTPRYLVIGTGKKITLECSQTMGHDKMYWYQQDPGMELHLIHYSYGVNSTEKGDLSSESTVSRIRTEHFPLTLESARPSHTSQYLCASSDLAGRGETQYFGPGTRLLVL.